This T cell receptor (beta chain) was identified in a study of T cells in tuberculosis. About the research overall: T cells were selected with CD1B tetramers loaded with glucose monomycolate. A South African cohort included IGRA-negative adolescents, latently infected IGRA-positive adolescents and adults with active tuberculosis.

Libraries were prepared by immunoSEQ multiplex PCR; TCRdb keeps only in-frame clonotypes and omits some of them. The data contain roughly 45,000 clones, approximately 94% of them singletons. Study findings and constraints: The TCR-beta difference was not significant; alpha differences partly reflected length.

The V and J ends lost 2 bases and 2 bases, in that order; junction bases with no gene match: 4. The CDR3 covers 15 residues. Per the germline V gene, CDR1 is PRHDT and CDR2 is FYEKMQ (reference sequence). Details on this clone: Its antigen remains unknown.

Each donor contributed roughly 100,000 T cells on average, unsorted. The TCR originated in a donor aged 10 to 29 with latent tuberculosis or without tuberculosis infection. Some clones in this sample may be carry-over from other donors' samples. This rearrangement joins TRBV13 to TRBJ2-7, with 9 bases that match TRBD2. Source material: PBMCs. CDR3 sequence: CASSLWASGAYEQYF. The CDR3 coding sequence is TGTGCCAGCAGCTTATGGGCTAGCGGGGCCTACGAGCAGTACTTC.